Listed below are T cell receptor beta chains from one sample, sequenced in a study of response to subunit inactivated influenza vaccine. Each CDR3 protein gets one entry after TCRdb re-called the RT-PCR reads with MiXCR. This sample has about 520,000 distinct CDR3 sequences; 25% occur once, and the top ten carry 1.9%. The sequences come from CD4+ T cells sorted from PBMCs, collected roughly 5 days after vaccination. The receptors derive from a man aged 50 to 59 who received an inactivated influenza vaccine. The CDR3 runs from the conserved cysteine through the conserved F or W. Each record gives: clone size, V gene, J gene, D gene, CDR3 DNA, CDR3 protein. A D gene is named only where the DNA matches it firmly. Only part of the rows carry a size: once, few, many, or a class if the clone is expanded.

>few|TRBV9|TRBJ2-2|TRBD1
TGTGCCAGCAGCGTTACTCCGGGACAGATAAACACCGGGGAGCTGTTTTTT
CASSVTPGQINTGELFF
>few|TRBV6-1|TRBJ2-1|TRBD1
TGTGCCAGCAGAGACAGGGGGAGAAATGAGCAGTTCTTC
CASRDRGRNEQFF
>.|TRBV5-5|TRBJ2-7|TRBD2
TGTGCCAGCAGCGTAGGGACTAGCGGAGTCTACGAGCAGTACTTC
CASSVGTSGVYEQYF
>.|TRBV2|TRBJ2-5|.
TGTGCCAGCAGTGATATAGCGGCGAGGGGAGAGACCCAGTACTTC
CASSDIAARGETQYF
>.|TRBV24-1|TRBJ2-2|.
TGTGCCACCAGTGATTTCGCCAGGGGATTCTCCGGGGAGCTGTTTTTT
CATSDFARGFSGELFF
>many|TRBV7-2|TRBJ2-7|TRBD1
TGTGCCAGCAGCTTAGGGACAGGCGGCGAGCAGTACTTC
CASSLGTGGEQYF
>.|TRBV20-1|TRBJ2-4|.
TGCAGTGCTAGCCCCTCGGCGAGGGCCAAAAACATTCAGTACTTC
CSASPSARAKNIQYF
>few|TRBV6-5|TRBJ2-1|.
TGTGCCAGCAGTTACTCGGGCAGTTCCAATGAGCAGTTCTTC
CASSYSGSSNEQFF
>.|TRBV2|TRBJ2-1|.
TGTGCCAGCAGTGAAGGTCCCCTTTCCAGGAATGAGCAGTTCTTC
CASSEGPLSRNEQFF
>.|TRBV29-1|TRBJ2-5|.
TGCAGCACTGGTATGGGCGGGGCCGGAGAGACCCAGTACTTC
CSTGMGGAGETQYF
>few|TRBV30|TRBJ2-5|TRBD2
TGTGCCTCCGCATTAGCGGGGACCTCCGGGACCCAGTACTTC
CASALAGTSGTQYF
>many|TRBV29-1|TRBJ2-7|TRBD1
TGCAGCGTTGTACGACAGGGGAGGTACGAGCAGTACTTC
CSVVRQGRYEQYF
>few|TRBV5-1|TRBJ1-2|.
TGCGCCAGCAGCCCGACCCTGTCAGGGGATGGCTACACCTTC
CASSPTLSGDGYTF
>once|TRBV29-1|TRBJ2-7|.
TGCAGCGTTGTAGGGCGCTCCTACGAGCAGTACTTC
CSVVGRSYEQYF
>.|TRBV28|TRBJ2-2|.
TGTGCCAGCAGTCTACCCGACTATCCCGGGGAGCTGTTTTTT
CASSLPDYPGELFF
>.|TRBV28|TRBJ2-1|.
TGTGCCAGCAGTTTATGGGGCTATAGCGGCAATGAGCAGTTCTTC
CASSLWGYSGNEQFF
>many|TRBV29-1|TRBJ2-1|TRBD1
TGCAGCGCCGCAGGGGGCGGCAATGAGCAGTTCTTC
CSAAGGGNEQFF
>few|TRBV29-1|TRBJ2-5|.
TGCAGCGTTGAAGAGGGGGGCGGACGGCAAGAGACCCAGTACTTC
CSVEEGGGRQETQYF
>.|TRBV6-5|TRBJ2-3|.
TGTGCCAGCAGTTACTCTGGAGCGGGCATCACAGATACGCAGTATTTT
CASSYSGAGITDTQYF
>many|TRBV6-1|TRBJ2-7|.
TGTGCCAGCAGTGAAGTCTCCTACGAGCAGTACTTC
CASSEVSYEQYF
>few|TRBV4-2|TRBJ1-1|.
TGTGCCAGCAGCCAAGAACCCCGGGGGAGCACTGAAGCTTTCTTT
CASSQEPRGSTEAFF
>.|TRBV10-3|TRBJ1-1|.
TGTGCCATCAGTGAAACCAGTCCTACATCGGACACTGAAGCTTTCTTT
CAISETSPTSDTEAFF
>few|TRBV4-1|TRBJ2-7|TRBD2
TGCGCCAGCAGCCACCCGGGAGGCTATAGCGGGGGGGCAACCTACGAGCAGTACTTC
CASSHPGGYSGGATYEQYF
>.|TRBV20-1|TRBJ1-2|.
TGCAGTGCTAGAGATGAGGGACACCTCCCTAACTATGGCTACACCTTC
CSARDEGHLPNYGYTF
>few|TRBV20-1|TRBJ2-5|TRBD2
TGCAGTGCCAGACTAGCGGGACAAGCCCAGTACTTC
CSARLAGQAQYF